These 7 T cell receptor beta chains share one sample of origin, sequenced in a study of OX40 agonist ivuxolimab in advanced cancers. This table comes from immunoSEQ multiplex PCR, and its TCRdb copy is limited to in-frame clones, with some not included. There are 65,000 to 90,000 clones in the sample; 85% occur only once, and 0.53% lies in the top ten. The specimen comprised CD4+ or CD8+ T cells sorted from blood, sampled in a trial of the OX40 agonist ivuxolimab. The receptors originated from an adult with an advanced solid tumor such as melanoma, head and neck, liver or kidney cancer.

The gene calls are TRBV18 and TRBJ2-5; D may be TRBD2 (5 bases). V was trimmed by 3 bases and J by 4 bases, leaving 18 bases between them. The CDR3 runs to 16 residues. CDR1 is KGHSH, CDR2 LQKENI, per germline. The DNA of the CDR3 is TGTGCCAGCTCACCTCAAAGGACCCAAGGAGGAGAGACCCAGTACTTC. It yields the protein CASSPQRTQGGETQYF. Drawing the rest from reference TRBV18 and TRBJ2-5, the complete variable domain is NAGVMQNPRHLVRRRGQEARLRCSPMKGHSHVYWYRQLPEEGLKFMVYLQKENIIDESGMPKERFSAEFPKEGPSILRIQQVVRGDSAAYFCASSPQRTQGGETQYFGPGTRLLVL.

J is TRBJ1-4 and V is TRBV10-3, with D unresolved. The CDR3 is 12 amino acids. V was shortened by 4 bases and J by 3 bases, with 3 bases between the two germline ends. Germline values: CDR1 ENHRY, CDR2 SYGVKD. Here the CDR3 reads CAISAPNEKLFF. In DNA, the CDR3 is TGTGCCATCAGTGCTCCTAATGAAAAACTGTTTTTT.

The chain recombines TRBV4-2 with TRBJ1-2, with D hard to call. V was trimmed by 3 bases and J by 2 bases, leaving 13 bases between them. Per the germline V gene, CDR1 is LGHNA and CDR2 is YNFKEQ. This CDR3 is built from 15 residues. The CDR3 DNA reads TGTGCCAGCAGCCATCCCGGACTGGTAAACTATGGCTACACCTTC. This translates into CASSHPGLVNYGYTF.

The V call is TRBV4-1, the J call TRBJ2-7; no clear D. This CDR3 region has 13 residues. The V gene's germline CDR1 is MGHRA and CDR2 YSYEKL. The V end was cut by 0 bases, the J end by 3 bases, with 6 bases between. The CDR3 reads CASSQEGFYEQYF. The CDR3 DNA reads TGCGCCAGCAGCCAAGAGGGCTTCTACGAGCAGTACTTC.

The V and J genes are TRBV18 and TRBJ1-3, with 8 bases identical to TRBD1. Germline V gene sequence: CDR1 KGHSH, CDR2 LQKENI. V lost 3 bases to trimming and J lost 2 bases; unmatched junction nucleotides: 0. The CDR3 spans 14 residues. The CDR3 loop reads CASSPDRAGNTIYF. CDR3 coding DNA: TGTGCCAGCTCACCGGACAGGGCTGGAAACACCATATATTTT.

This clone was recorded once. This rearrangement joins TRBV6-5 to TRBJ1-2; D unclear. This CDR3 region has 13 residues. Per the germline V gene, CDR1 is MNHEY and CDR2 is SVGAGI. The V end was cut by 7 bases, the J end by 4 bases, with 13 bases between. The CDR3 DNA follows: TGTGCCAGCACCCCGGGGAGGTTCTATGGCTACACCTTC. This sequence encodes CASTPGRFYGYTF.

About this clone: Sequence at one end of the junction differs from germline and may be a read error. V is TRBV2 and J is TRBJ1-5, with a weak D call TRBD1 (5 bases). Per germline, CDR1 SNHLY and CDR2 FYNNEI. CDR3 size: 15 residues. Here the CDR3 DNA reads TGTGCCAGCAGTGAAGCGGGGACGGGAAATCGGCCCCAGCATTTT. As protein: CASSEAGTGNRPQHF.